Described below is a single TCR beta chain sequence and its context. Its antigen is currently unknown. The data are from a study of shared clonotypes between healthy human individuals. Background on the study: There were three CD4 naive, three CD4 memory, two CD8 naive and one CD8 memory plates per donor. Overall study results and limits: Generally, naive subsets came out with larger estimated richness than memory subsets. In this cohort, only blood was sampled, and tissue repertoires likely differ.

Only in-frame clones appear in the TCRdb table, and some are missing; sequencing was by immunoSEQ multiplex PCR. The sample has millions of clones; roughly 94% are singletons. V was trimmed by 3 bases and J by 10 bases, leaving 15 bases between them. Germline CDR1 reads KGHSH; CDR2 reads LQKENI. The CDR3 is 13 amino acids. The gene calls are TRBV18 and TRBJ1-2; no firm D call. Source material: naive CD4+ T cells sorted from blood. The subset is: CD45RA+ positively selected. The clonotype comes from a man aged 18 to 29 in good health. DNA for the CDR3: TGTGCCAGCTCACCCAATCGATTCGATGACTACACCTTC. Translation gives CASSPNRFDDYTF.